This section outlines one TCR beta chain sequence together with its context. What it recognizes is unknown. The sample originates from a study of cytomegalovirus exposure and HLA in healthy donors. Study-level points and caveats: The study labeled 164 TCR beta chains cytomegalovirus-associated. Specific recognition of CMV antigens was confirmed in vitro for a few chains (all CMV-associated).

Clones were sequenced by immunoSEQ multiplex PCR, and TCRdb holds only the in-frame ones, with some missing. The top ten clones hold 1.1% of a sample with about 130,000 clones, 80% to 90% of them seen once. The CDR3 has 14 residues. CDR1 and CDR2 from the germline V gene are ENHRY and SYGVKD. Deletions cut 0 bases from V and 4 bases from J, with 9 bases between. Sequencing was done on a sample of PBMCs. The rearrangement links TRBV10-3 to TRBJ1-1; a weak D match, TRBD1 (5 bases). The TCR was taken from a woman aged 18-35 years in good health and CMV-seronegative. The CDR3 nucleotides are TGTGCCATCAGTGAGTCGCACCAGGGCACTGAAGCTTTCTTT. It codes for CAISESHQGTEAFF.